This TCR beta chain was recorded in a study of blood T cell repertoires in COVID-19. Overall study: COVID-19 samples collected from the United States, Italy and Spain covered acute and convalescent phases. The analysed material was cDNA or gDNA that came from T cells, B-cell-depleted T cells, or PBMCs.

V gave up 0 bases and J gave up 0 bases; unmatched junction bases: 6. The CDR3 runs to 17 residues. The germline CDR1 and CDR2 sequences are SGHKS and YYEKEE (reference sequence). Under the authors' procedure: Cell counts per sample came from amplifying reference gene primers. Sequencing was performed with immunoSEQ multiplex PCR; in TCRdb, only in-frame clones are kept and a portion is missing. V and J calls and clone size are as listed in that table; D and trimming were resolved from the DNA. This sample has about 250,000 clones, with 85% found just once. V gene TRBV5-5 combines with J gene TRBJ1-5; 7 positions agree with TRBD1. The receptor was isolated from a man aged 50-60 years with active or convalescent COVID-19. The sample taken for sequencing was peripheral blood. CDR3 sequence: CASSLVGTASSNQPQHF. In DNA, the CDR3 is TGTGCCAGCAGCTTGGTGGGGACAGCTAGTAGCAATCAGCCCCAGCATTTT.